The 31 T cell receptor beta chains listed next were all sequenced from one sample in a study of early T cells in non-severe SARS-CoV-2 infection. MiXCR was run by TCRdb on the 5' RACE reads, yielding one entry per CDR3 protein. The table lists around 59,000 distinct CDR3 sequences, 8% to 9% of them singletons. Sequencing was performed on whole blood. These receptors all stem from an adult who was a healthcare worker with PCR-confirmed SARS-CoV-2 infection or an uninfected control (not recorded which).

This clonotype was detected ten times or more. V usage is TRBV6-5 and J usage is TRBJ1-2, with TRBD1 as a possible D gene (5 bases). Trimming stripped 8 bases from V and 0 bases from J, with 16 bases between. The CDR3 runs to 15 residues. Germline V lookup: CDR1 MNHEY, CDR2 SVGAGI. CDR3 residues: CASLTNRRTNYGYTF. The CDR3 bases are TGTGCCAGCCTCACGAACAGGAGAACTAACTATGGCTACACCTTC.

This clonotype was seen repeatedly, ten times or more. V gene TRBV18 combines with J gene TRBJ1-1; D is uncertain. Trimming took 2 bases from V and 0 from J, leaving 10 bases between them. The CDR3 covers 15 residues. Germline CDR1 reads KGHSH; CDR2 reads LQKENI. The CDR3 bases are TGTGCCAGCTCACCAGTCCGTCAAATGAACACTGAAGCTTTCTTT. Its protein is CASSPVRQMNTEAFF.

This chain links TRBV2 with TRBJ1-1; D remains ambiguous. The CDR3 sequence is 13 residues long. The V end lost 2 bases, the J end lost 0 bases, and 4 bases lay between the germline ends. From germline, CDR1 is SNHLY and CDR2 FYNNEI. DNA of the CDR3: TGTGCCAGCAGTGAAAGAGTGAACACTGAAGCTTTCTTT. Translating gives CASSERVNTEAFF. The full variable domain, rest sourced from reference TRBV2 and TRBJ1-1, is EPEVTQTPSHQVTQMGQEVILRCVPISNHLYFYWYRQILGQKVEFLVSFYNNEISEKSEIFDDQFSVERPDGSNFTLKIRSTKLEDSAMYFCASSERVNTEAFFGQGTRLTVV.

This clonotype was observed many times. V and J are TRBV7-9 and TRBJ2-5; perhaps TRBD2 as D (5 bases). Per germline, CDR1 SEHNR and CDR2 FQNEAQ (reference sequence). Deletions cut 1 base from V and 3 bases from J, with 9 bases between. The CDR3 spans 14 residues. CDR3 nucleotides: TGTGCCAGCAGCTTAGTTTTGCGGGAAGAGACCCAGTACTTC. Protein: CASSLVLREETQYF.

This clonotype has ten or more counts. The rearrangement joins TRBV6-5 to TRBJ1-4, with a possible D match to TRBD1 (6 bases). The CDR3 consists of 13 residues. Trimming shortened V by 8 bases and J by 6 bases, and 13 bases separated the two germline ends. CDR1 is MNHEY and CDR2 is SVGAGI in the germline V gene. The CDR3 loop is CASWGAGDEKLFF. Written as DNA, the CDR3 is TGTGCCAGCTGGGGGGCCGGAGATGAAAAACTGTTTTTT.

Many counts were recorded for this clonotype. This chain links TRBV20-1 with TRBJ2-4, with 14 bases identical to TRBD2. After removal of 5 bases from V and 12 bases from J, the junction contained 6 bases not matched to a gene. CDR1 is DFQATT and CDR2 is SNEGSKA in the germline V gene (reference sequence). This CDR3 contains 13 residues. The CDR3 region has the DNA TGCAGTGCTGGGACTAGCGGGAGAGGGCGTCAGTACTTC. Protein sequence: CSAGTSGRGRQYF.

This clonotype was seen many times. The gene calls are TRBV10-3 and TRBJ2-7, with unresolved D. In germline, CDR1 is ENHRY, CDR2 SYGVKD. This CDR3 region has 15 residues. V lost 0 bases and J lost 2, with 11 bases in between. This CDR3 is CAISESGTATYEQYF. In nucleotides, the CDR3 is TGTGCCATCAGTGAGTCAGGCACCGCGACCTACGAGCAGTACTTC.

The V and J genes are TRBV29-1 and TRBJ2-3; TRBD1 agrees at 10 bases. Germline-derived CDR1 and CDR2 are SQVTM and ANQGSEA. The CDR3 spans 16 residues. Unmatched junction bases numbered 7, after V lost 3 bases and J lost 1 base. The CDR3 DNA reads TGCAGCGTTGATTCTCCCGGGACAGGGGGCACAGATACGCAGTATTTT. Its translation is CSVDSPGTGGTDTQYF.

CDR3 nucleotides: TGTGCCAGCGGGGGGACAGAGATGAACACTGAAGCTTTCTTT. As protein: CASGGTEMNTEAFF. The chain has TRBV6-5 and TRBJ1-1, with TRBD1 matching over 7 bases. V lost 8 bases to trimming and J lost 0 bases; unmatched junction nucleotides: 6. Germline V gives CDR1 MNHEY, CDR2 SVGAGI. This CDR3 is built from 14 residues.

This clonotype was recorded at least ten times. The V call is TRBV28, the J call TRBJ2-6, with D perhaps matching TRBD2 (6 bases). In germline, CDR1 is MDHEN, CDR2 SYDVKM. The CDR3 consists of 17 residues. The V end was cut by 5 bases, the J end by 4 bases, with 18 bases between. Here the CDR3 reads CASSPRFGTPGANVLTF. The CDR3 nucleotides read TGTGCCAGCAGTCCCCGTTTCGGGACTCCCGGGGCCAACGTCCTGACTTTC.

The rearrangement uses TRBV10-3 and TRBJ2-5; either TRBD1 or TRBD2 may fit D (6 bases each). Trimming cost V 0 bases and J 4 bases, with 15 bases left between them. In germline, CDR1 is ENHRY, CDR2 SYGVKD. CDR3 length: 16 amino acids. The chain's CDR3 is CAISESIDRRGETQYF. DNA of the CDR3: TGTGCCATCAGTGAGTCGATAGACAGGAGGGGAGAGACCCAGTACTTC.

This clonotype has ten or more counts. The V gene is TRBV6-2 or TRBV6-3, the J gene TRBJ1-5; D gene unclear. The CDR3 runs 14 residues. The germline gives CDR1 MNHEY, CDR2 SVGEGT. V lost 4 bases and J 0 bases, leaving 7 bases between the germline ends. The CDR3 DNA sequence: TGTGCCAGCAGTTCGACATCTAGCAATCAGCCCCAGCATTTT. Amino acid sequence: CASSSTSSNQPQHF.

This clonotype was recorded many times. The chain has TRBV7-8 and TRBJ2-5, with D uncertain. From germline, CDR1 is SGHVS and CDR2 FQNEAQ. Trimming stripped 5 bases from V and 4 bases from J, with 14 bases between. This CDR3 has 14 amino acids. CDR3 residues: CASSRGRVSETQYF. The DNA for the CDR3 is TGTGCCAGCAGCCGTGGAAGGGTTTCAGAGACCCAGTACTTC.

This rearrangement joins TRBV11-2 to TRBJ2-1; TRBD2 matches at 9 bases. The V gene end was trimmed by 1 base and the J gene end by 5 bases; junction bases not matched to a gene: 3. In germline, CDR1 is SGHAT, CDR2 FQNNGV. This CDR3 is 15 amino acids long. The CDR3 DNA reads as TGTGCCAGCAGCTTAGGGGCGGGAGGGAACAATGAGCAGTTCTTC. Translation gives CASSLGAGGNNEQFF.

This clonotype was seen ten or more times. This rearrangement joins TRBV6-6 to TRBJ2-4, with 7 nucleotides matching TRBD1. CDR1 is MNHNY and CDR2 is SVGAGI in the germline V gene (reference sequence). CDR3 length equals 15 residues. V gave up 1 base and J gave up 6 bases; unmatched junction bases: 6. The CDR3 DNA reads TGTGCCAGCAGTTACTGGGGGACAGAGGGAAACATTCAGTACTTC. It specifies CASSYWGTEGNIQYF.

In its sample, this clonotype was seen many times. This chain uses TRBV7-2 with TRBJ2-7; 7 bases are shared with TRBD1. After removal of 3 bases from V and 3 bases from J, the junction contained 5 bases not matched to a gene. This CDR3 region has 14 residues. The germline CDR1 and CDR2 sequences are SGHTA and FQGNSA. The CDR3 nucleotides read TGTGCCAGCAGCTTCGCCCGGGACAGCTACGAGCAGTACTTC. Its translation: CASSFARDSYEQYF.

There are a few counts of this clonotype. V is TRBV28 and J is TRBJ2-1; 7 bases map to TRBD1. The ends lost 10 bases at V and 0 bases at J; junction bases unmatched: 9. Germline values: CDR1 MDHEN, CDR2 SYDVKM. This CDR3 spans 15 amino acids. The CDR3 spells CANRVRDSSYNEQFF. The CDR3 DNA sequence: TGTGCCAACAGAGTCAGGGACAGCTCCTACAATGAGCAGTTCTTC.

The gene calls are TRBV7-6 and TRBJ1-6; D is ambiguous. The V gene's germline CDR1 is SGHVS and CDR2 FNYEAQ. The CDR3 has 13 residues. V lost 2 bases and J 7 bases, leaving 6 bases between the germline ends. The CDR3 spells CASSLFDNSPLHF. The CDR3 coding sequence is TGTGCCAGCAGCTTATTTGACAATTCACCCCTCCACTTT. The full variable domain, in which reference TRBV7-6 and TRBJ1-6 provide the parts outside the CDR3, is GAGVSQSPRYKVTKRGQDVALRCDPISGHVSLYWYRQALGQGPEFLTYFNYEAQQDKSGLPNDRFSAERPEGSISTLTIQRTEQRDSAMYRCASSLFDNSPLHFGNGTRLTVT.

This clonotype has only a few counts. The V and J genes are TRBV7-2 and TRBJ1-1, with 7 positions matching TRBD1. V lost 2 bases and J lost 5; bases outside the gene matches: 5. Germline values: CDR1 SGHTA, CDR2 FQGNSA. There are 14 residues in the CDR3. The CDR3 DNA follows: TGTGCCAGCAGCTTATCCAGGGGGTGGACTGAAGCTTTCTTT. It is translated as CASSLSRGWTEAFF.

This clonotype occurred a few times. This rearrangement joins TRBV6-6 to TRBJ2-7, with TRBD2 as a possible D gene (6 bases). The CDR3 covers 14 residues. Germline V CDR1 and CDR2: MNHNY, SVGAGI (reference sequence). With 7 bases removed from V and 4 bases from J, the gap between germline ends came to 17 bases. The CDR3 reads CASTPPGGFYEQYF. The DNA for the CDR3 is TGTGCCAGCACCCCGCCCGGGGGTTTTTACGAGCAGTACTTC.

This clonotype was observed many times. The chain uses TRBV19 and TRBJ2-7; 8 nucleotides match TRBD2. This CDR3 spans 15 amino acids. The V gene end was trimmed by 5 bases and the J gene end by 1 base; junction bases not matched to a gene: 7. Germline assignment: CDR1 LNHDA and CDR2 SQIVND (reference sequence). The CDR3 region has the DNA TGTGCCAGTAGTTTCTTAGCGGGAACTTCCTACGAGCAGTACTTC. Protein product: CASSFLAGTSYEQYF.

Ten or more counts support this clonotype. The chain carries TRBV28 and TRBJ2-1, with TRBD1 matching 8 bases. V lost 3 bases and J lost 8; bases outside the gene matches: 6. CDR1 is MDHEN and CDR2 is SYDVKM in the germline V gene. The CDR3 length is 14 residues. This CDR3 reads CASSLSGGMDEQFF. The CDR3 DNA follows: TGTGCCAGCAGTTTGTCAGGGGGCATGGATGAGCAGTTCTTC.

This clonotype was observed many times. This chain joins TRBV12-3 or TRBV12-4 and TRBJ2-3, with D possibly matching TRBD1 (5 bases). The V end lost 4 bases, the J end lost 12 bases, and 17 bases lay between the germline ends. The CDR3 spans 13 residues. In DNA form, the CDR3 reads TGTGCCAGCAGTTCCGAAGCCCGACAGCCCCAGTATTTT. Translated: CASSSEARQPQYF.

This clonotype was recorded at least ten times. The chain links TRBV7-3 to TRBJ2-2, with D uncertain. The CDR3 extends over 15 amino acids. V lost 1 base, J lost 4 bases, and 10 bases lay in between. CDR1 and CDR2 from the germline V gene are SGHTA and FQGTGA. CDR3 region: CASSLSSVGTGELFF. The DNA for the CDR3 is TGTGCCAGCAGCTTAAGTTCCGTAGGCACCGGGGAGCTGTTTTTT.

The chain carries TRBV18 and TRBJ1-2; D uncertain. Germline V gene lookup returns CDR1 KGHSH and CDR2 LQKENI. The V end lost 2 bases, the J end lost 3 bases, and 10 bases lay between the germline ends. The CDR3 consists of 14 residues. As DNA, the CDR3 is TGTGCCAGCTCACCAAATGGCCAGGACTATGGCTACACCTTC. It is translated as CASSPNGQDYGYTF.

The gene calls are TRBV4-2 and TRBJ2-1; D is ambiguous. The CDR3 totals 17 residues. The germline CDR1 and CDR2 sequences are LGHNA and YNFKEQ. Trimming removed 4 bases from V and 4 bases from J, with 20 bases in between. The CDR3 region has the DNA TGTGCCAGCAGCCCCTCGAGGTCGAACCGTCATTACAATGAGCAGTTCTTC. Residues: CASSPSRSNRHYNEQFF.

This clonotype was seen more than once but under ten times. V usage is TRBV7-2 and J usage is TRBJ2-2; TRBD2 is a possible D gene (5 bases). This CDR3 has 22 amino acids. The V end was cut by 1 base, the J end by 6 bases, with 33 bases between. Per the germline V gene, CDR1 is SGHTA and CDR2 is FQGNSA. The chain's CDR3 is CASSLGAGKAIFGFAKPGELFF. The CDR3 coding sequence is TGTGCCAGCAGCTTAGGGGCCGGGAAAGCCATTTTCGGGTTTGCAAAACCCGGGGAGCTGTTTTTT.

This clonotype was detected a few times. The CDR3 spells CASRQTANTGELFF. The CDR3 coding sequence is TGTGCCAGCAGACAGACCGCGAACACCGGGGAGCTGTTTTTT. The chain recombines TRBV19 with TRBJ2-2; maybe TRBD1 (5 bases). The CDR3 runs 14 residues. CDR1 and CDR2 from the germline V gene are LNHDA and SQIVND (reference sequence). The germline V and J ends were trimmed by 9 bases and 0 bases, with 11 bases remaining between them.

Only a few counts were recorded for this clonotype. The V call is TRBV6-2 or TRBV6-3, the J call TRBJ2-7, with D unresolved. This CDR3 spans 11 amino acids. Trimming left V 4 bases short and J 7 bases short, with 8 bases between. From germline, CDR1 is MNHEY and CDR2 SVGEGT. The chain's CDR3 is CASSSAREQYF. CDR3 in DNA: TGTGCCAGCAGTTCCGCTAGGGAGCAGTACTTC.

This clonotype was found a few times. This chain connects TRBV28 to TRBJ2-1, with TRBD1 matching 9 bases. The CDR3 has 15 amino acids. Per germline, CDR1 MDHEN and CDR2 SYDVKM. V lost 6 bases to trimming and J lost 2 bases; unmatched junction nucleotides: 5. CDR3 in amino acids: CASRYRDRAYNEQFF. The CDR3 bases are TGTGCCAGCAGATACCGGGACAGGGCCTACAATGAGCAGTTCTTC.

V and J are TRBV4-2 and TRBJ2-7, with D unclear. The CDR3 covers 13 residues. Deletions cut 0 bases from V and 3 bases from J, with 6 bases between. Germline V gene sequence: CDR1 LGHNA, CDR2 YNFKEQ. CDR3 protein: CASSQEVFYEQYF. CDR3 coding DNA: TGTGCCAGCAGCCAAGAGGTATTCTACGAGCAGTACTTC.